Sequencing of this TCR beta chain was carried out in a study of T cell clonotyping in hematopoietic cell transplantation. Sequencing used immunoSEQ multiplex PCR; TCRdb keeps in-frame clones, though not all of them. This sample carries approximately 10,000 clones, approximately 90% of them seen once, and the ten largest clones take about 0.79%. A remark on this clone: The antigen is undetermined.

General study findings and limits: Graft donor and pretransplant recipient Inverse Simpson Index values predicted broader posttransplant TCR diversity.

The CDR3 has 12 amino acids. Deletions cut 3 bases from V and 14 bases from J, with 14 bases between. Germline V gene lookup returns CDR1 MDHEN and CDR2 SYDVKM. Sequencing was done on a sample of peripheral blood mononuclear cells. The sequence was obtained from a woman between 50 and 59 years old in good health. Some clones in this sample may be carry-over from other donors' samples. The chain employs TRBV28 and TRBJ2-1; D not resolved. CDR3 sequence reads: CASSLPQKSKFF. The CDR3 DNA reads TGTGCCAGCAGTTTGCCTCAGAAATCCAAGTTCTTC. Together with reference TRBV28 and TRBJ2-1, the CDR3 gives the full variable domain: DVKVTQSSRYLVKRTGEKVFLECVQDMDHENMFWYRQDPGLGLRLIYFSYDVKMKEKGDIPEGYSVSREKKERFSLILESASTNQTSMYLCASSLPQKSKFFGPGTRLTVL.